The text below deals with one TCR beta chain. This CDR3 has 15 residues. V shed 2 bases and J shed 7 bases, with 12 bases lying between them. Germline values: CDR1 MNHNY, CDR2 SVGAGI (reference sequence). These data come from a study of shared clonotypes between healthy human individuals. At the level of the study: CD4 naive and CD4 memory each took three plates per donor, while CD8 naive took two and CD8 memory one.

Profiling relied on immunoSEQ multiplex PCR, and the TCRdb table lists in-frame clones only, not all of them. This sample has roughly 2,500,000 clones, with 93% found just once. Researchers partitioned CD4+ cells into CD45RA+ naive and CD45RA-negative memory subsets. This clonotype was obtained from a young man in good health. Some clones in this sample may be carry-over from other donors' samples. This sequence joins TRBV6-6 and TRBJ1-6; a possible D gene is TRBD1 (5 bases). Sequencing was carried out using naive CD4+ T cells from PBMCs. Stated subset: CD45RA+ positively selected. CDR3 sequence: CASSYVGGDNSPLHF. As DNA, the CDR3 is TGTGCCAGCAGTTACGTTGGCGGGGACAATTCACCCCTCCACTTT.